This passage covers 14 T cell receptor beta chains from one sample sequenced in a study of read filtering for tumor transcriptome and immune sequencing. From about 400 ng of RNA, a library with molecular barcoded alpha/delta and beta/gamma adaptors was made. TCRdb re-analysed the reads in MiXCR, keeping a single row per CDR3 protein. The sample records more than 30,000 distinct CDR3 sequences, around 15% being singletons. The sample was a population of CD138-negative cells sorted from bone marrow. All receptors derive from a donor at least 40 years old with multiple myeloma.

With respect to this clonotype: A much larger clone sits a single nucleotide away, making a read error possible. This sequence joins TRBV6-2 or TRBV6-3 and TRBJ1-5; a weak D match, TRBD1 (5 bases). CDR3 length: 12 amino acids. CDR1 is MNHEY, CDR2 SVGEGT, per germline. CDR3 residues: CASRNQGSPLHF. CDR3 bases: TGTGCCAGCAGAAATCAGGGATCTCCCCTGCATTTT.

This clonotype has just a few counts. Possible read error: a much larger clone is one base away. CDR3 sequence: CSAPIRDRGSYEQCF. The CDR3 DNA reads TGCAGTGCTCCGATCCGGGACAGGGGCTCCTACGAGCAGTGCTTC. The V call is TRBV20-1, the J call TRBJ2-7; 10 bases align to TRBD1. There are 15 residues in the CDR3. Germline V gene lookup returns CDR1 DFQATT and CDR2 SNEGSKA (reference sequence).

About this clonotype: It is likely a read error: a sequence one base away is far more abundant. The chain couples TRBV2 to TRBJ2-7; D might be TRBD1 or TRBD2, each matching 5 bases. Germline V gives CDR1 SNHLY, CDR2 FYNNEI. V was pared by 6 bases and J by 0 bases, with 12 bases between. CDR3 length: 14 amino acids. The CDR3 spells CASSLGAGSYEQYF. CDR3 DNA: TGTGCCAGCAGCTTAGGGGCGGGCTCCTACGAGCAGTACTTC.

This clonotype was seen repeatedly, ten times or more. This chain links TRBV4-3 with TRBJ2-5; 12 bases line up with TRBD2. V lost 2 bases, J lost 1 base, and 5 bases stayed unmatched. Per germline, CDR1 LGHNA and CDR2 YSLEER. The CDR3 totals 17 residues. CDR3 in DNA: TGCGCCAGCAGCCAATCGACTAGCGGGAGAGTCCAAGAGACCCAGTACTTC. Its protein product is CASSQSTSGRVQETQYF.

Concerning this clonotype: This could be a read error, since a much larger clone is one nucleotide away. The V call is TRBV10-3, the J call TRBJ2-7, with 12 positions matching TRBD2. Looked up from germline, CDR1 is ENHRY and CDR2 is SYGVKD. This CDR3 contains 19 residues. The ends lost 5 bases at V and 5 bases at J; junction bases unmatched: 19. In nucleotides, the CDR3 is TGTGCCATCAGTCACCCCCTGACAGGAGGGGGACTAGCGGGCCACGAGCAGTACTTC. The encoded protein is CAISHPLTGGGLAGHEQYF.

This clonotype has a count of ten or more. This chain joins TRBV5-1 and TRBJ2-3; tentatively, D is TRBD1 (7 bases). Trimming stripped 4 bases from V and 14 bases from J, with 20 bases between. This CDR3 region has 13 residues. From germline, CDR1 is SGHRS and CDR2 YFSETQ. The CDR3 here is CASSQEGSRGRYF. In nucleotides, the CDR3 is TGCGCCAGCAGCCAGGAGGGATCAAGGGGGCGGTATTTT.

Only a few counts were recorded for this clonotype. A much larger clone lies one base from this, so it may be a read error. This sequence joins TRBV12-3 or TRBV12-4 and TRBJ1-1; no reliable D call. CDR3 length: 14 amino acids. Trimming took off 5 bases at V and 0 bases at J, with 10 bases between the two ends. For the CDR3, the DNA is TGTGCCAGCAGTGAGTGGCGGCTGAACACTGAAGCTTTCTTT. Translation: CASSEWRLNTEAFF.

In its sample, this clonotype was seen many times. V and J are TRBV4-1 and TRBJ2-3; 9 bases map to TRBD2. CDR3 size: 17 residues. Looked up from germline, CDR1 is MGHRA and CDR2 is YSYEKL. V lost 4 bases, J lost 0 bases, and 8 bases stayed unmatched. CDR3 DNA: TGCGCCAGCAGCCGCAATGGAGCGGGAGGTAGCACAGATACGCAGTATTTT. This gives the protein CASSRNGAGGSTDTQYF.

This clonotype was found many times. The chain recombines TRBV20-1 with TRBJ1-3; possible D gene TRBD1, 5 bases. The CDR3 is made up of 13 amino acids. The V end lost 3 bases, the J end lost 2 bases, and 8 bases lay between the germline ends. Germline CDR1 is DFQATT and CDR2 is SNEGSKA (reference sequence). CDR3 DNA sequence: TGCAGTGCTAGCCTAGGGGCTGGAAACACCATATATTTT. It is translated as CSASLGAGNTIYF.

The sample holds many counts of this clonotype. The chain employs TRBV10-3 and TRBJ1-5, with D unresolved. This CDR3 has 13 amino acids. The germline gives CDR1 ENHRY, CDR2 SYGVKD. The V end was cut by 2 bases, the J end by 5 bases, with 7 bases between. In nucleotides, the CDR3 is TGTGCCATCAGTGAGGACCCCGATCAGCCCCAGCATTTT. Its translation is CAISEDPDQPQHF.

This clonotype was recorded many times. This chain's CDR3 is CSARPHFRPASNEQFF. In DNA, the CDR3 is TGCAGTGCTAGACCACACTTCAGGCCCGCCTCCAATGAGCAGTTCTTC. The chain couples TRBV20-1 to TRBJ2-1; D unclear. Germline CDR1 is DFQATT and CDR2 is SNEGSKA (reference sequence). The CDR3 covers 16 residues. V shed 2 bases and J shed 6 bases, with 20 bases lying between them.

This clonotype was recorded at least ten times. Here the CDR3 DNA reads TGCGCCAGCAGCCAAGACGACGGGTATAATTCACCCCTCCACTTT. Its protein is CASSQDDGYNSPLHF. The chain joins TRBV4-1 to TRBJ1-6; D gene ambiguous. The V gene's germline CDR1 is MGHRA and CDR2 YSYEKL. The CDR3 length is 15 residues. Deletions cut 0 bases from V and 4 bases from J, with 7 bases between.

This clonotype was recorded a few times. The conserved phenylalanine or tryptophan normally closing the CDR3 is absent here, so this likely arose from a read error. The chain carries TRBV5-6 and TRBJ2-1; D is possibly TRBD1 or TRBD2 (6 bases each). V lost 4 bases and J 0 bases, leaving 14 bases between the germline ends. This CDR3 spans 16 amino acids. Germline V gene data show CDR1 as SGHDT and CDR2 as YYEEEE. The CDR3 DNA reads TGTGCCAGCAGCCCCCTCAAGGGGGGCTCCTACAATGAGCAGTTCCTC. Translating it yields CASSPLKGGSYNEQFL.

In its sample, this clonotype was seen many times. The CDR3: CATSDTANSGANVLTF. CDR3 bases: TGTGCCACCAGTGACACAGCCAACTCTGGGGCCAACGTCCTGACTTTC. The chain joins TRBV24-1 to TRBJ2-6; D remains unclear. Germline V CDR1 and CDR2: KGHDR, SFDVKD. V was pared by 4 bases and J by 0 bases, with 9 bases between. The CDR3 length is 16 residues.